This entry is about one TCR beta chain. It has no known antigen specificity. No qualities accompany the bases; no much larger clone lies one base away. This sample was included in a study of a mutant IDH1 vaccine in newly diagnosed glioma (TCRdb year 2021). With respect to the entire study: Across visits V03 through V10, patients got a total of eight vaccinations, given in weeks 1, 3, 5, 7, 11, 15, 19 and 23. Vaccination was initiated 4-6 weeks after radiotherapy alone, or concurrently with temozolomide cycles in the chemotherapy-containing groups. Of the roughly 33 treated patients, approximately 62% were male and approximately 40% were female, and the mean age was about 40 years. Prior to enrollment, standard therapy consisting of radiotherapy alone, temozolomide alone, or radiochemotherapy with temozolomide had been administered to patients, with the combination being received by most patients. Peripheral blood samples were drawn at six visits, namely V03 (baseline), V05, V07, V10, V12 and V13. Longitudinal TCRB deep sequencing was done for roughly 23 treated patients, wherever samples were available for exploratory analyses.

Its CDR3 holds 17 amino acids, cysteine through phenylalanine. Only the CDR3 portion is preserved as DNA: 51 bases, with reading frame beginning at the first base. CDR1 is given as SGHRS and CDR2 as YFSETQ, both from the germline V gene. Trimming takes 0 bases off V and 0 bases off J; junction bases not matched to a gene: 4. The intended sense of this specimen's time point label: week 11, during vaccination. Each vaccine dose was 300 ug of a 20-mer mutant IDH1 peptide in Montanide, given subcutaneously with topical imiquimod. Newly diagnosed WHO grade 3 or 4 IDH1-mutant astrocytomas showing loss of nuclear ATRX were present in the donors. The samples were drawn from NOA16, a multicentre, single-arm, open-label phase I trial in Germany that tested a mutant IDH1 peptide vaccine in humans for the first time. The DNeasy Blood and Tissue Kit was used to extract genomic DNA from EDTA blood for TCRB sequencing.

The library relied on the immunoSEQ multiplex PCR assay. Rearranged TCR beta chain sequences were amplified using the hsTCRB Kit according to the manufacturer's protocol. TCRB libraries were sequenced on an Illumina MiSeq. Processing in the source paper ran as follows. The kit vendor's proprietary platform handled demultiplexing, trimming and gene mapping. TCRdb's version of the immuneACCESS table is confined to in-frame rearrangements and falls short of the full clone set. An unresolved V gene accounts for under half of the shortfall where checked; the remainder is of unknown origin. From that table come the V and J calls and clone size; the DNA was used to work out D and trimming. The sample table records 50,000 to 65,000 clones; less than 85% of these occur just once. 9% to 10% of the sample rests with the top ten. The research as a whole found: Immune responses induced by the vaccine were seen in 90% to 95% of patients across multiple MHC alleles. It was noted by the authors that analyses of patient blood samples could not be reproduced owing to sample limitations. Availability determined which PBMC samples were chosen for TCRB deep sequencing. Pseudoprogression appeared unrelated to alterations in the top peripheral T cell clonotypes detected by TCRB sequencing.

Sequences were derived from PBMCs, sampled from a glioma patient whose treatment included an IDH1 peptide vaccine. The sequence joins TRBV5-1 to TRBJ1-1, and 11 bases in between align with TRBD1. The sequence was obtained from a woman aged 50 to 60 with glioma. The nucleotide sequence reads TGCGCCAGCAGCTTGGCCCGGGACAGGGGGATGAACACTGAAGCTTTCTTT. Protein translation: CASSLARDRGMNTEAFF.